These 12 T cell receptor beta chains came from one sample sequenced in a study of cytomegalovirus exposure and HLA in healthy donors. The PCR made use of 60 Vbeta and 13 Jbeta primers. Profiling relied on immunoSEQ multiplex PCR, and the TCRdb table lists in-frame clones only, not all of them. The sample records 85,000 to 90,000 clones, under 80% being singletons. Sequenced: PBMCs. The receptor set was obtained from a man younger than 45 in good health and CMV-seropositive.

This chain links TRBV14 with TRBJ2-7; tentatively, D is TRBD2 (5 bases). The CDR3 is 15 residues long. The germline V gene has CDR1 SGHDN and CDR2 FVKESK. V lost 0 bases and J 2 bases, leaving 11 bases between the germline ends. CDR3 nucleotide sequence: TGTGCCAGCAGCCAAGAGATCTACGGGGCCTACGAGCAGTACTTC. Its translation: CASSQEIYGAYEQYF.

J is TRBJ2-5 and V is TRBV6-5; TRBD1 is a possible D gene (5 bases). The CDR3 is made up of 14 amino acids. From germline, CDR1 is MNHEY and CDR2 SVGAGI. Trimming shortened V by 1 base and J by 5 bases, and 11 bases separated the two germline ends. CDR3 nucleotide sequence: TGTGCCAGCAGTTACTGGCAGGGCCTGGAGACCCAGTACTTC. It translates to CASSYWQGLETQYF.

The chain carries TRBV27 and TRBJ1-2; 7 bases are a match to TRBD1. The germline V gene encodes CDR1 MNHEY and CDR2 SMNVEV (reference sequence). With V trimmed by 4 bases and J by 5 bases, 13 bases remained unmatched. CDR3 length: 16 residues. The CDR3 loop reads CASSSYLTDRLYGYTF. The CDR3 nucleotides are TGTGCCAGCAGTTCCTATTTGACGGACAGGTTGTATGGCTACACCTTC.

The rearrangement uses TRBV5-4 and TRBJ2-5; 7 nucleotides align to TRBD2. The J call may be in error: the DNA end matches TRBJ2-7 better. The V gene's germline CDR1 is SGHNT and CDR2 YYREEE (reference sequence). The CDR3 loop spans 14 amino acids. CDR3 nucleotides: TGTGCCAGCAGCAAAGGGACTACCTGGGGCGAGCAGTACTTC. Amino acids: CASSKGTTWGEQYF.

The chain employs TRBV11-1 and TRBJ1-6, with TRBD1 identical over 8 bases. Losses at the gene ends were 5 bases for V and 0 bases for J; bases not matched to a gene: 9. This CDR3 spans 18 amino acids. Germline CDR1 and CDR2: SGHAT and FQDESV (reference sequence). CDR3 protein: CASSPGDRLSSYNSPLHF. The CDR3 DNA reads as TGTGCCAGCAGCCCGGGGGACAGGCTGAGCTCCTATAATTCACCCCTCCACTTT. Using reference TRBV11-1 and TRBJ1-6 for the parts outside the CDR3, the full variable domain is EAEVAQSPRYKITEKSQAVAFWCDPISGHATLYWYRQILGQGPELLVQFQDESVVDDSQLPKDRFSAERLKGVDSTLKIQPAELGDSAMYLCASSPGDRLSSYNSPLHFGNGTRLTVT.

The table lists this clone with a few counts. V gene TRBV19 combines with J gene TRBJ1-1; D is undetermined. V was trimmed by 7 bases and J by 2 bases, leaving 14 bases between them. This CDR3 spans 14 amino acids. Germline V gene sequence: CDR1 LNHDA, CDR2 SQIVND (reference sequence). The CDR3 DNA reads TGTGCCAGTATCCGAGGTCGGCAAAACACTGAAGCTTTCTTT. This translates into CASIRGRQNTEAFF.

The chain combines TRBV5-1 with TRBJ2-3; D unresolved. Trimming shortened V by 4 bases and J by 0 bases, and 9 bases separated the two germline ends. The CDR3 extends over 14 amino acids. Per germline, CDR1 SGHRS and CDR2 YFSETQ. As DNA, the CDR3 is TGCGCCAGCAGCCCCACAGTTAGCACAGATACGCAGTATTTT. It yields the protein CASSPTVSTDTQYF.

This clone was observed a few times. The CDR3 nucleotides read TGTGCCAGCAGTCAGCGGGGCAATCAGCCCCAGCATTTT. It specifies CASSQRGNQPQHF. The rearrangement uses TRBV2 and TRBJ1-5; D gene ambiguous. V shed 5 bases and J shed 2 bases, with 7 bases lying between them. The germline V gene has CDR1 SNHLY and CDR2 FYNNEI. The CDR3 is 13 amino acids. Filled out from reference TRBV2 and TRBJ1-5, the complete variable domain reads EPEVTQTPSHQVTQMGQEVILRCVPISNHLYFYWYRQILGQKVEFLVSFYNNEISEKSEIFDDQFSVERPDGSNFTLKIRSTKLEDSAMYFCASSQRGNQPQHFGDGTRLSIL.

V gene TRBV23-1 combines with J gene TRBJ2-7, with TRBD2 matching over 8 bases. TRBV23-1 is an ORF for which the function is uncertain. Unmatched junction bases numbered 13, after V lost 0 bases and J lost 3 bases. The CDR3 has 18 residues. The CDR3 loop is CASSQSPAGDPLHYEQYF. CDR3 in DNA: TGCGCCAGCAGTCAATCGCCAGCGGGGGATCCCCTCCACTACGAGCAGTACTTC.

On this clone: In the same sample, other DNA sequences code for this CDR3. V usage is TRBV7-9 and J usage is TRBJ1-6, with TRBD1 matching over 8 bases. Looked up from germline, CDR1 is SEHNR and CDR2 is FQNEAQ (reference sequence). The CDR3 sequence is 15 residues long. Germline trimming cut 8 bases from V and 7 bases from J; bases unmatched to any gene: 10. The CDR3 bases are TGTGCCAGCGTGTCAGGGGGCGGAGGAAATTCACCCCTCCACTTT. Encoded protein: CASVSGGGGNSPLHF.

The chain uses TRBV10-3 and TRBJ1-4; 7 nucleotides line up with TRBD1. Germline V gene sequence: CDR1 ENHRY, CDR2 SYGVKD. V was pared by 5 bases and J by 6 bases, with 6 bases of the junction left unmatched. The CDR3 spans 14 residues. CDR3 in amino acids: CAISSDRAHEKLFF. The CDR3 DNA sequence: TGTGCCATCAGTTCCGACAGGGCGCATGAAAAACTGTTTTTT.

Details on this clone: Other nucleotide sequences from this sample produce the same CDR3. This sequence joins TRBV7-3 and TRBJ2-7; 10 positions match TRBD1. The CDR3 is 15 residues long. Germline V gene data show CDR1 as SGHTA and CDR2 as FQGTGA. V lost 6 bases to trimming and J lost 2 bases; unmatched junction nucleotides: 7. Written as DNA, the CDR3 is TGTGCCAGCAGTTTGACCGGGACAGGGGCCTACGAGCAGTACTTC. This gives the protein CASSLTGTGAYEQYF.